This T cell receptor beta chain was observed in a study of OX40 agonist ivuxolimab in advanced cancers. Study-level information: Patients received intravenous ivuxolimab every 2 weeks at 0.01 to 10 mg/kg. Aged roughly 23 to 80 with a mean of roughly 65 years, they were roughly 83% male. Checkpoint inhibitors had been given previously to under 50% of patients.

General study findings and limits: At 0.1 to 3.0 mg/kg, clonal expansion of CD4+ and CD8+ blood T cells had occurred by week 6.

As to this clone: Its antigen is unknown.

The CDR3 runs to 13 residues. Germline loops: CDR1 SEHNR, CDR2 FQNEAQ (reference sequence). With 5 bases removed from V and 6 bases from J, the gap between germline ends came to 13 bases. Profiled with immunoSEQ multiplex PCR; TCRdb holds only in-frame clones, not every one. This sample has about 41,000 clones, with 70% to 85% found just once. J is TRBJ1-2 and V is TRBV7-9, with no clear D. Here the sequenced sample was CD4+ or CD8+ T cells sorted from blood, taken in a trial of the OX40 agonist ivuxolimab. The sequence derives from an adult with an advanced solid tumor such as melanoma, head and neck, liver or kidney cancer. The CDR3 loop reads CASSAQQNDGYTF. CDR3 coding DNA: TGTGCCAGCAGCGCACAGCAAAACGATGGCTACACCTTC.